One and the same sample provided the 29 T cell receptor beta chains below, sequenced in a study of cytotoxic CD8 clonotypes in ibrutinib-treated CLL. Data came from immunoSEQ multiplex PCR; TCRdb stores just in-frame clones and leaves some out. Of 300,000 or so clones detected, 67% appear once; the ten largest clones hold 5% to 6.5%. The sequenced sample was PBMCs, obtained after 36 months of ibrutinib treatment. The origin of the receptors is a human donor with chronic lymphocytic leukemia.

The J gene is TRBJ1-1, the V gene TRBV7-3, with D hard to call. Germline V gene data show CDR1 as SGHTA and CDR2 as FQGTGA. The CDR3 covers 13 residues. V shed 5 bases and J shed 2 bases, with 9 bases lying between them. CDR3 sequence (DNA): TGTGCCAGCAGCCCTGAGTTTAACACTGAAGCTTTCTTT. It codes for CASSPEFNTEAFF.

V and J are TRBV10-3 and TRBJ1-1; the D gene is possibly TRBD1 (5 bases). The V gene lost 5 bases and the J gene lost 11 bases, with 15 bases spanning the gap. Germline lookup yields CDR1 ENHRY and CDR2 SYGVKD. This CDR3 has 12 residues. CDR3 loop: CAISYNGAAAFF. DNA for the CDR3: TGTGCCATCAGTTATAATGGGGCGGCGGCTTTCTTT.

This chain uses TRBV29-1 with TRBJ2-3, with TRBD2 matching over 10 bases. CDR3 length: 15 amino acids. Germline lookup yields CDR1 SQVTM and CDR2 ANQGSEA. V trimming: 0 bases; J trimming: 3 bases; junction bases outside the gene matches: 3. This chain's CDR3 is CSVEDGLAATDTQYF. CDR3 sequence (DNA): TGCAGCGTTGAAGACGGACTAGCGGCGACAGATACGCAGTATTTT.

V and J are TRBV4-3 and TRBJ1-1; no clear D. In germline, CDR1 is LGHNA, CDR2 YSLEER. V was cut by 1 base and J by 0 bases, with 6 bases left in between. The CDR3 is 14 residues long. The CDR3 DNA reads TGCGCCAGCAGCCAAGGGCCCATGAACACTGAAGCTTTCTTT. Amino acids: CASSQGPMNTEAFF.

This chain joins TRBV6-1 and TRBJ1-1, with a possible D match to TRBD1 (5 bases). V was trimmed by 6 bases and J by 0 bases, leaving 8 bases between them. The V gene's germline CDR1 is MNHNS and CDR2 SASEGT. CDR3 length equals 13 residues. CDR3 bases: TGTGCCAGCAGGACAGCAATGAACACTGAAGCTTTCTTT. It codes for CASRTAMNTEAFF.

V and J are TRBV27 and TRBJ2-7; D call uncertain. Germline V CDR1 and CDR2: MNHEY, SMNVEV (reference sequence). V was shortened by 3 bases and J by 0 bases, with 9 bases between the two germline ends. CDR3 length: 14 amino acids. In nucleotides, the CDR3 is TGTGCCAGCAGTTTTACCATAGGCTCCTACGAGCAGTACTTC. Its translation is CASSFTIGSYEQYF.

The J gene is TRBJ2-7, the V gene TRBV27; 10 bases map to TRBD2. The CDR3 contains 15 residues. The trim removed 4 bases at V and 0 bases at J, leaving 3 bases unmatched. CDR1 and CDR2 from the germline V gene are MNHEY and SMNVEV (reference sequence). The DNA of the CDR3 is TGTGCCAGCAGTTCGACTAGCGGGTACTCCTACGAGCAGTACTTC. This gives the protein CASSSTSGYSYEQYF.

The rearrangement uses TRBV7-2 and TRBJ1-2; a weak D match, TRBD1 (6 bases). The CDR3 is made up of 14 amino acids. Germline CDR1 reads SGHTA; CDR2 reads FQGNSA. V was cut by 2 bases and J by 2 bases, with 9 bases left in between. Here the CDR3 reads CASSLRQVNYGYTF. The CDR3 DNA reads TGTGCCAGCAGCTTAAGACAGGTGAACTATGGCTACACCTTC.

The V call is TRBV6-5, the J call TRBJ2-5; no reliable D call. Germline CDR1 MNHEY, CDR2 SVGAGI. This CDR3 contains 15 residues. The ends were cut back, 8 bases at V and 2 bases at J, with 18 bases in the middle. The DNA of the CDR3 is TGTGCCAGCTGTAGGGCTAGAGGACGTCAAGAGACCCAGTACTTC. It encodes CASCRARGRQETQYF.

In this sample, this clone turned up a few times. The J gene is TRBJ2-2, the V gene TRBV6-4; D is possibly TRBD2 (5 bases). Germline CDR1 and CDR2: MRHNA and SNTAGT. V was shortened by 10 bases and J by 4 bases, with 13 bases between the two germline ends. The CDR3 has 13 amino acids. CDR3 loop: CATSTGITGELFF. The CDR3 DNA follows: TGTGCCACTTCGACCGGGATCACCGGGGAGCTGTTTTTT.

The chain recombines TRBV2 with TRBJ1-2; 8 bases fit TRBD1. The germline V gene encodes CDR1 SNHLY and CDR2 FYNNEI. The CDR3 is 13 residues long. Losses at the gene ends were 7 bases for V and 2 bases for J; bases not matched to a gene: 3. In nucleotides, the CDR3 is TGTGCCAGCAAGAGACAGGGGAACTATGGCTACACCTTC. Its protein product is CASKRQGNYGYTF. Filled out from reference TRBV2 and TRBJ1-2, the complete variable domain reads EPEVTQTPSHQVTQMGQEVILRCVPISNHLYFYWYRQILGQKVEFLVSFYNNEISEKSEIFDDQFSVERPDGSNFTLKIRSTKLEDSAMYFCASKRQGNYGYTFGSGTRLTVV.

This chain connects TRBV7-8 to TRBJ2-5, with 7 bases fitting TRBD2. V trimming: 5 bases; J trimming: 1 base; junction bases outside the gene matches: 10. The CDR3 length is 16 residues. The germline V gene encodes CDR1 SGHVS and CDR2 FQNEAQ. The CDR3 here is CASSAQRTRTQETQYF. Here the CDR3 DNA reads TGTGCCAGCAGCGCACAGCGGACTAGAACCCAAGAGACCCAGTACTTC.

This clone was seen once. The same CDR3 arises from other DNA sequences in this sample as well. The chain carries TRBV28 and TRBJ2-7, with D hard to call. The CDR3 sequence is 12 residues long. CDR1 is MDHEN, CDR2 SYDVKM, per germline. V was trimmed by 6 bases and J by 2 bases, leaving 8 bases between them. CDR3 coding DNA: TGTGCCAGCAGCCCCGTTCCCTACGAGCAGTACTTC. This sequence encodes CASSPVPYEQYF.

The chain couples TRBV11-1 to TRBJ2-3; no clear D. CDR1 SGHAT and CDR2 FQDESV come from the germline V gene (reference sequence). V was trimmed by 1 base and J by 0 bases, leaving 11 bases between them. This CDR3 comprises 16 residues. DNA for the CDR3: TGTGCCAGCAGCTTAGGCGCTACCCGCAGCACAGATACGCAGTATTTT. It translates to CASSLGATRSTDTQYF.

The genes are TRBV29-1 and TRBJ1-2, with D tentatively TRBD1 (5 bases). Germline V CDR1 and CDR2: SQVTM, ANQGSEA. The CDR3 is 15 residues long. V lost 0 bases, J lost 7 bases, and 18 bases lay in between. The CDR3 nucleotides read TGCAGCGTTGAAGAGGTTCCCGGACAAGCCCTTGGCTACACCTTC. Amino acids: CSVEEVPGQALGYTF.

The rearrangement links TRBV18 to TRBJ2-2, with 7 positions matching TRBD1. The germline V gene has CDR1 KGHSH and CDR2 LQKENI. The CDR3 contains 16 residues. The junction had 17 bases not matched to a gene; V was cut back by 9 bases and J by 7 bases. The chain's CDR3 is CASSGRGQTNNGELFF. CDR3 coding DNA: TGTGCCAGTTCAGGTCGGGGACAGACCAATAACGGGGAGCTGTTTTTT.

The genes are TRBV28 and TRBJ1-5, with 8 bases aligning to TRBD1. Trimming at V came to 3 bases and at J to 7 bases, leaving 11 bases not matched to a gene. Germline V lookup: CDR1 MDHEN, CDR2 SYDVKM. The length of the CDR3 is 16 residues. This CDR3 reads CASSFFWQGAGQPQHF. CDR3 DNA: TGTGCCAGCAGTTTCTTCTGGCAGGGGGCTGGACAGCCCCAGCATTTT.

This clone was picked up a small number of times. The genes are TRBV7-6 and TRBJ2-5; TRBD2 matches 8 bases. In germline, CDR1 is SGHVS, CDR2 FNYEAQ. After removal of 5 bases from V and 5 bases from J, the junction contained 10 bases not matched to a gene. The length of the CDR3 is 15 residues. The CDR3 sequence: CASSLSGSRWETQYF. CDR3 DNA sequence: TGTGCCAGCAGCCTAAGCGGGAGTCGGTGGGAGACCCAGTACTTC.

The V and J genes are TRBV4-2 and TRBJ2-4, with 7 bases matching TRBD2. J gave up 3 bases and V 4 bases, and 0 bases lay outside the gene matches. The CDR3 is made up of 13 amino acids. Germline V gene lookup returns CDR1 LGHNA and CDR2 YNFKEQ. The DNA for the CDR3 is TGTGCCAGCAGCCCGGGGGGCAAAAACATTCAGTACTTC. It is translated as CASSPGGKNIQYF.

The V gene is TRBV28, the J gene TRBJ1-5; D is uncertain. The germline gives CDR1 MDHEN, CDR2 SYDVKM. CDR3 length: 16 amino acids. V shed 4 bases and J shed 0 bases, with 13 bases lying between them. The CDR3 nucleotides are TGTGCCAGCAGTTCTAACACTGGATATAGCAATCAGCCCCAGCATTTT. Its translation is CASSSNTGYSNQPQHF.

The chain couples TRBV18 to TRBJ1-2, with a weak D call TRBD1 (5 bases). This CDR3 is 13 amino acids long. V was shortened by 2 bases and J by 7 bases, with 11 bases between the two germline ends. Germline-derived CDR1 and CDR2 are KGHSH and LQKENI. CDR3 protein: CASSPGARSGYTF. As DNA, the CDR3 is TGTGCCAGCTCACCAGGGGCGAGGAGTGGCTACACCTTC.

The chain recombines TRBV6-6 with TRBJ2-3; D is perhaps TRBD2 (5 bases). With 6 bases removed from V and 6 bases from J, the gap between germline ends came to 10 bases. The CDR3 has 12 amino acids. The germline V gene has CDR1 MNHNY and CDR2 SVGAGI (reference sequence). In nucleotides, the CDR3 is TGTGCCAGCAGACCTAGCCTGGATACGCAGTATTTT. Amino acids: CASRPSLDTQYF.

The J gene is TRBJ2-1, the V gene TRBV11-2, with a tentative D call TRBD1 (6 bases). The germline gives CDR1 SGHAT, CDR2 FQNNGV. Trimming took 5 bases from V and 4 from J, leaving 15 bases between them. CDR3 length: 15 amino acids. The CDR3 coding sequence is TGTGCCAGCAGCCCTAGGGGGAGAATATACAATGAGCAGTTCTTC. Translated: CASSPRGRIYNEQFF.

This clone was recorded once. The rearrangement uses TRBV7-3 and TRBJ2-1; 7 bases agree with TRBD1. Germline CDR1 is SGHTA and CDR2 is FQGTGA. CDR3 size: 13 residues. J was trimmed by 9 bases and V by 5 bases; bases with no gene match: 7. DNA of the CDR3: TGTGCCAGCAGCGACAACAGGGGTGGTGAGCAGTTCTTC. Translated, it gives CASSDNRGGEQFF.

V gene TRBV5-1 combines with J gene TRBJ1-2; D is possibly TRBD1 (6 bases). The CDR3 is 15 residues long. Trimming took off 2 bases at V and 2 bases at J, with 13 bases between the two ends. Germline V CDR1 and CDR2: SGHRS, YFSETQ. The CDR3: CASSLTTGFNYGYTF. In nucleotides, the CDR3 is TGCGCCAGCAGCTTAACAACAGGGTTCAACTATGGCTACACCTTC.

A single count supports this clone. As DNA, the CDR3 is TGTGCAAGTCGCTCGGCCACAGCGGATCACACTGAAGCTTTCTTT. Translating it yields CASRSATADHTEAFF. The chain couples TRBV12-2 to TRBJ1-1. TRBV12-2 is described as a pseudogene. The CDR3 has 15 residues.

This clone was counted a few times. This sequence joins TRBV4-1 and TRBJ1-2; D might be TRBD1 (6 bases). V was pared by 0 bases and J by 4 bases, with 15 bases between. CDR3 length equals 16 residues. Germline CDR1 is MGHRA and CDR2 is YSYEKL. The CDR3 region is CASSQDRTGFTYGYTF. CDR3 nucleotides: TGCGCCAGCAGCCAAGACCGTACAGGGTTTACCTATGGCTACACCTTC.

The gene calls are TRBV28 and TRBJ2-1; 8 bases match TRBD2. The CDR3 sequence is 15 residues long. Germline trimming cut 7 bases from V and 8 bases from J; bases unmatched to any gene: 13. Germline-derived CDR1 and CDR2 are MDHEN and SYDVKM. In DNA form, the CDR3 reads TGTGCCAGCAACCAACTAGCGGCAGTCGGCGATGAGCAGTTCTTC. This codes for CASNQLAAVGDEQFF.

CDR3 residues: CASRDSVYGYTF. The CDR3 bases are TGTGCCAGCAGGGACAGTGTCTATGGCTACACCTTC. The V gene is TRBV2, the J gene TRBJ1-2, with D possibly being TRBD1 (6 bases). CDR1 is SNHLY and CDR2 is FYNNEI in the germline V gene. The germline V and J ends were trimmed by 6 bases and 4 bases, with 9 bases remaining between them. The CDR3 loop spans 12 amino acids.